The next 5 T cell receptor beta chains were all read from a single sample in a study of T cells in women clearing cervical HPV infection. The protocol was immunoSEQ multiplex PCR, while the TCRdb copy is restricted to in-frame clones and leaves out a portion. This listing includes 48,000 or so clones. The sequenced material came from blood buffy coat. The origin of the receptors is a woman aged 18 to 69 with a cervical HPV16 infection that either progressed to CIN3+ or cleared (not recorded which).

The CDR3 region is CSARDRRGVVYEQFF. Incomplete CDR3 DNA: TGCAGTGCTAGAGATAGGCGGGGGGTTGTTTATGAG. The V gene is TRBV20-1, the J gene TRBJ2-1, with TRBD2 identical over 8 bases. The read comes to an end 3 residues before the CDR3 does, leaving the germline J gene to fill in the end. Germline V gene data show CDR1 as DFQATT and CDR2 as SNEGSKA (reference sequence). The ends lost 0 bases at V and 8 bases at J; junction bases unmatched: 9. The CDR3 has 15 residues.

Note on this clone: The read comes to an end 3 residues before the CDR3 does, leaving the germline J gene to fill in the end. V is TRBV15 and J is TRBJ2-1; a weak D match, TRBD2 (5 bases). Germline V gene data show CDR1 as LNHNV and CDR2 as YYDKDF (reference sequence). The CDR3 extends over 14 amino acids. V shed 1 base and J shed 9 bases, with 13 bases lying between them. The chain's CDR3 is CATSRGRGLSEQFF. The part of the CDR3 DNA that was read is TGTGCCACCAGCAGAGGGCGCGGGCTTAGTGAG.

A word on this clone: The read terminates 3 residues before the CDR3 end, so the remaining end is supplied by the germline J gene. The chain recombines TRBV20-1 with TRBJ1-6; 9 bases align to TRBD1. Germline trimming cut 6 bases from V and 5 bases from J; bases unmatched to any gene: 11. Germline CDR1 reads DFQATT; CDR2 reads SNEGSKA (reference sequence). This CDR3 comprises 16 residues. CDR3 region: CSAKHPGTGNNSPLHF. CDR3 bases read: TGCAGTGCCAAGCACCCCGGGACAGGGAATAATTCACCC.

A note on this clone: The DNA ends 3 residues before the CDR3 does, and the rest of the CDR3 is filled in from the germline J gene. The V and J genes are TRBV14 and TRBJ1-2; TRBD1 is a possible D gene (5 bases). CDR3 length equals 17 residues. V was cut by 0 bases and J by 0 bases, with 14 bases left in between. The germline CDR1 and CDR2 sequences are SGHDN and FVKESK. The CDR3 bases that were read are TGTGCCAGCAGCCAAGAGATTCGACAGCAAGCTAACTATGGC. It yields the protein CASSQEIRQQANYG. The full CDR3 reads CASSQEIRQQANYGYTF.

Note on this clone: The read stops 3 residues short of the end of the CDR3; the missing end is completed from the germline J gene. The rearrangement joins TRBV5-1 to TRBJ2-1; 8 positions match TRBD1. CDR1 is SGHRS, CDR2 YFSETQ, per germline. The CDR3 sequence is 16 residues long. The V and J ends lost 1 base and 2 bases, in that order; junction bases with no gene match: 5. This CDR3 is CASSLSAGGPYNEQFF. The DNA read from the CDR3 is TGCGCCAGCAGCTTGAGTGCAGGGGGCCCCTACAATGAG.